The clone carrying this T cell receptor beta chain has a handful of counts. What it binds is not known. Both TCR beta VDJ combination and CDR3 sequence profiling were carried out. Genomic DNA was the template for this profiling. TCRdb called the reads again in MiXCR, with one record for every CDR3 protein. The data contain 400,000 to 450,000 distinct CDR3 sequences, roughly 64% of them singletons. The data were obtained in a study of CD8+CD57+ T cells in acquired aplastic anemia. Background on the study: DNA recovered from sorted CD4+ and CD8+ cells had a mean of about 3.5 ug. Healthy donor sequencing depth: 9 million to 10.8 million CD4+, under 14 million CD8+ reads.

Study-wide results and limits: Significant differences in CD8+ Simpson's diversity were not observed between patients and controls.

The CDR3 consists of 13 residues. The V gene's germline CDR1 is SQVTM and CDR2 ANQGSEA. The V gene lost 4 bases and the J gene lost 11 bases, with 19 bases spanning the gap. Source material: sorted CD4+, CD8+, or CD8+CD57+ T cells (not recorded which) from PBMCs. The chain has TRBV29-1 and TRBJ2-3; no reliable D call. This receptor was identified in a human donor in good health, serving as a control. The CDR3 protein is CSVVSRNYNEQYF. CDR3 in DNA: TGCAGCGTTGTATCTCGAAACTACAATGAGCAGTATTTT.